The T cell receptor (beta chain) under discussion was sequenced for a study of blood T cell repertoires in COVID-19. Germline lookup yields CDR1 MNHEY and CDR2 SVGAGI. This CDR3 is built from 11 residues. Trimming stripped 4 bases from V and 13 bases from J, with 13 bases between. Source study methods: Reference gene primer amplification gave estimated nucleated cell counts. The repertoire was sequenced with immunoSEQ multiplex PCR; TCRdb's copy has only in-frame clones and lacks some. V, J and clone size are taken as reported in that table, and D and trimming were inferred from the DNA itself. The sample lists fewer than 30,000 clones; 85% were seen once.

The origin of this receptor is a human donor in a cohort sampled during active COVID-19. The V gene is TRBV6-5, the J gene TRBJ1-2; D might be TRBD1 (6 bases). The sequenced sample consisted of peripheral blood. CDR3 nucleotides: TGTGCCAGCAGTTCACAGGGCTTCTCCACCTTC. Translation gives CASSSQGFSTF.